This T cell receptor beta chain emerged from a study of blood T cell repertoires in COVID-19. Study context: Spain, Italy and the United States supplied samples that represented acute and convalescent COVID-19. PBMCs, B-cell-depleted T cells, or T cells provided the cDNA or gDNA that made up the material.

Using immunoSEQ multiplex PCR, the repertoire was profiled, and TCRdb retains in-frame clones only, with some absent. The sample has roughly 250,000 clones, roughly 87% seen once. This CDR3 has 17 amino acids. The V segment lost 2 bases and the J segment 5 bases; nucleotides outside the gene matches: 13. Germline loops: CDR1 SGHRS, CDR2 YFSETQ. All enrollees were roughly 18 to 90 years old and from 24 US areas. Which cohort a participant joined came from the clinical history participants gave. The sequenced sample was PBMCs or T cells enriched from blood (not recorded which). The chain recombines TRBV5-1 with TRBJ2-5; 9 nucleotides align to TRBD2. This receptor was identified in a woman between 25 and 40 years old with acute COVID-19. The CDR3 sequence is CASSLWTAGGPGETQYF. In DNA, the CDR3 is TGCGCCAGCAGCTTATGGACGGCGGGAGGGCCGGGGGAGACCCAGTACTTC.